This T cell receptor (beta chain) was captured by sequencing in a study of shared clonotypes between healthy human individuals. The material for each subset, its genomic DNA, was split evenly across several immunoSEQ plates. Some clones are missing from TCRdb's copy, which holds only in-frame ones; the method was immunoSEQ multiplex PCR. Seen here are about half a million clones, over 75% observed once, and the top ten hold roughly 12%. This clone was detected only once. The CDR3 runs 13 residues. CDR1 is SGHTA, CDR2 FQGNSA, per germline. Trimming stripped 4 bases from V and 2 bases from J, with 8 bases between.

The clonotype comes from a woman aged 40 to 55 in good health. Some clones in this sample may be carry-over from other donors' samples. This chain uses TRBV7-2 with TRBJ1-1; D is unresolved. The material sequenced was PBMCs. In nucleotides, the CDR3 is TGTGCCAGCAGCTCCCGAGTAAACACTGAAGCTTTCTTT. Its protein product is CASSSRVNTEAFF.